This T cell receptor (beta chain) was identified in a study of shared clonotypes between healthy human individuals (dated by TCRdb to 2020 to 2022). The study in broad terms: A couple of women and a few men aged 18 to 49 years were included in the cohort. To increase sequencing depth and limit assay-specific biases, different laboratories used diverse techniques to prepare libraries and sequence TCR repertoires. Each donor's leukapheresis produced roughly between roughly 0.85 and 9.5 billion PBMCs. For each donor, CD4 naive and CD4 memory were each given three plates, CD8 naive was given two plates, and CD8 memory was given one plate. To estimate repertoire size and how much clonotypes are shared between individuals, the study performed deep sequencing of blood TCR repertoires from about 5 healthy adults. Study-level results and caveats: Rarefaction of sorted-subset datasets indicated incomplete sequencing despite the large sequencing depth. Larger estimated clonotype richness was generally found for naive subsets than for memory subsets. About 5% of naive CD4, 3.5% of naive CD8, approximately 2% of memory CD4, and around 0.4% of memory CD8 clonotypes were shared across a few donors. Sampling was limited to blood, and TCR repertoires in tissue likely differ from TCR repertoires in blood. Based on pairwise subsampling, the degree of clonotype sharing among donors was expected to be affected by sequencing depth. The genetic and exposure-history diversity represented was limited by the small number of donors. Compared with non-shared clonotypes, the clonotypes found in all four sorted-subset donors had higher generation probabilities.

A remark on this clone: Its recognized antigen is unknown. Qualities for individual bases were not recorded, and no much larger clone is one base off.

The donors were healthy, HIV-negative adults with no recently reported acute infections or vaccinations. All donors were Caucasian adults living in Nashville, Tennessee, USA. CD4+ T cells were enriched by magnetic negative selection, after which naive cells were positively selected on CD45RA and the negative fraction was taken as the memory subset. Blood was obtained by leukapheresis, after which PBMCs were separated by Ficoll-Histopaque density gradient centrifugation and cryopreserved in liquid nitrogen vapor phase. Analytical flow cytometry was used to check the purity and quantity of each magnetically sorted T cell population. Genomic DNA was isolated from each sorted fraction and quantified by UV absorbance on a Nanodrop 2000c. Via the germline V gene, CDR1 is LGHNA and CDR2 YNFKEQ. V is pruned by 4 bases and J by 4 bases, leaving 7 bases of the junction without a gene match. The CDR3 runs 15 residues from the cysteine to the phenylalanine. The kept DNA is CDR3 alone, 45 bases in frame from the first base.

Using the deep immunoSEQ assay, TCR CDR3 regions were amplified from genomic DNA by multiplex PCR. For each cell subset, the extracted genomic DNA was distributed evenly across all wells of several immunoSEQ 96-well plates, and each plate served as one replicate. For sorted subsets, around 200 ng genomic DNA, equal to 30,000 or so T cell genomes, was loaded into each replicate PCR. Purified libraries were measured with a Qubit 3.0 fluorometer, size-checked on a Bioanalyzer 2100, and measured again with the KAPA Library Quantification kit. Every immunoSEQ 96-well plate was sequenced on a dedicated single-read 150-cycle Illumina NextSeq 550 flow cell. The published analysis was carried out like this. The immunoSEQ output contained only junctional sequences without quality scores, so filtering could not match that applied to full-length reads. Sequences were annotated with PyIR, a Python wrapper for IgBLAST v1.9, and V/J genes and CDR3 were assigned using IMGT germline references. Reads were filtered out if the reads had weak V/J assignments (E-value above 1e-6), no CDR3, stop codons, out-of-frame junctions, or ambiguous translated residues. V3J clonotypes were defined by identical inferred V gene, J gene, and CDR3 amino acid sequence. The percentage overlap between two repertoires was calculated by dividing the number of shared unique clonotypes by the size of the smaller repertoire. RTK rarefaction, the Chao1 estimator, and Recon v2.1 estimates of unobserved clonotypes were used to assess repertoire richness. Generation probabilities were computed with OLGA for all TCRbeta clonotypes obtained by the gDNA method from a few donors. This immuneACCESS table, as held by TCRdb, lists in-frame sequences with V and J called but not all clones. Of the missing ones, under half trace to an unresolved V gene in checked studies; the others have no known cause. V and J calls and clone size are those listed in that table; D and trimming were worked out from the DNA. This sample gives roughly 2.2 million clones in total; just under 95% of them show up just once. In total, the top ten clones hold approximately 0.39% of the sample.

The specimen was naive CD4+ T cells from PBMCs. This specimen's cell subset or site label, per the study, means: CD45RA+ positively selected. This TCR was recovered from a young man in good health. Some clones in this sample may be carry-over from other donors' samples. The sequence is built from TRBV4-2 and TRBJ1-2, and 9 bases in between align with TRBD1. The bases are TGTGCCAGCAGCCCCCCTGGGACAGGGCTCTATGGCTACACCTTC. It translates as CASSPPGTGLYGYTF.